This T cell receptor beta chain was sequenced for a study of cytomegalovirus exposure and HLA in healthy donors. Overall study: A previous analysis identified approximately 110 million unique TCR beta sequences derived from about 180 million T cells. Findings of the study overall: Overall, around 150 TCR beta chains were annotated as cytomegalovirus-associated.

In the case of this clone: The antigen remains undetermined.

Amplification used 60 Vbeta primers and 13 Jbeta primers. Method: immunoSEQ multiplex PCR; TCRdb's copy keeps in-frame clones and lacks some. The table shows roughly 60,000 clones, with around 83% occurring only once. There are 14 residues in the CDR3. Per the germline V gene, CDR1 is SGHRS and CDR2 is YFSETQ. V was trimmed by 1 base and J by 1 base, leaving 6 bases between them. Sequencing was carried out using PBMCs. This receptor was identified in a man aged 25 to 40 in good health and CMV-seronegative. The V gene is TRBV5-1, the J gene TRBJ2-1; D not certain. The CDR3 spells CASSLLTSYNEQFF. CDR3 nucleotide sequence: TGCGCCAGCAGCTTGTTAACATCCTACAATGAGCAGTTCTTC.